This TCR beta chain emerged from a study of blood T cell repertoires in COVID-19. Sequencing used immunoSEQ multiplex PCR; TCRdb keeps in-frame clones, though not all of them. Of approximately 30,000 clones in the sample, over 75% were seen once. The CDR3 is 14 amino acids. V shed 5 bases and J shed 8 bases, with 16 bases lying between them. In germline, CDR1 is SGHVS, CDR2 FQNEAQ. The chain has TRBV7-8 and TRBJ2-1; a weak D match, TRBD2 (6 bases). The sample was peripheral blood. This TCR was sampled from a human donor in a cohort sampled during active COVID-19. In DNA, the CDR3 is TGTGCCAGCAGCCTGGAGACTAGTTACTATGAGCAGTTCTTC. Translating gives CASSLETSYYEQFF.